This T cell receptor (beta chain) comes out of a study of blood T cell repertoires in COVID-19. Study overall: Samples representing acute and convalescent COVID-19 were sourced from the United States, Italy and Spain.

The Seattle patients, enrolled during active infection, were followed longitudinally. Under the authors' procedure: Cell counts per sample came from amplifying reference gene primers. Profiled with immunoSEQ multiplex PCR; TCRdb holds only in-frame clones, not every one. V and J calls and clone size are as listed in that table; D and trimming were resolved from the DNA. This repertoire shows approximately 260,000 clones, over 70% found once; its top ten account for 9.5% to 13%. This clonotype was obtained from a woman in her sixties or seventies with COVID-19, enrolled during active disease. Sequenced sample: peripheral blood.

This CDR3 is CASSRTRGLNYGYTF. CDR3 DNA: TGTGCCAGCAGTCGAACCCGGGGGTTGAACTATGGCTACACCTTC. The V and J genes are TRBV6-5 and TRBJ1-2, with TRBD1 as a possible D gene (5 bases). This CDR3 has 15 residues. Trimming removed 5 bases at V and 2 bases at J, with 15 bases between. From germline, CDR1 is MNHEY and CDR2 SVGAGI.